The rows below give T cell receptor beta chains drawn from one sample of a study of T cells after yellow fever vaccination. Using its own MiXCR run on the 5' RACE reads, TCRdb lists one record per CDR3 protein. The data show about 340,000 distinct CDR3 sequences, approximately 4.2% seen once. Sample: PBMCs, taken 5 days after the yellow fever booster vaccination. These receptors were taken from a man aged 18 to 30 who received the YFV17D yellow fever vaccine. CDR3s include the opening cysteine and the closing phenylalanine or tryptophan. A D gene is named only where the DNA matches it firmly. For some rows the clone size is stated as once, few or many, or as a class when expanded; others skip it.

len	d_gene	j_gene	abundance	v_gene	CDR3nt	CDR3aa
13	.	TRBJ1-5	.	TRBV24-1	TGTGCCACCAGTGTAGGCGGAGGGTGGCCCCAGCATTTT	CATSVGGGWPQHF
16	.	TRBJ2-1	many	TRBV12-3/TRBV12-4	TGTGCCAGCAGTCAAGGGGGCGGGGGCGCACAAAATGAGCAGTTCTTC	CASSQGGGGAQNEQFF
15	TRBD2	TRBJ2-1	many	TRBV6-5	TGTGCCAGCAGTTACCGACTAGCGAGTTACAATGAGCAGTTCTTC	CASSYRLASYNEQFF
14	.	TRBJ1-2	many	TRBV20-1	TGCAGCAAGGACAGCCCATCTTCCTCCTATGGCTACACCTTC	CSKDSPSSSYGYTF
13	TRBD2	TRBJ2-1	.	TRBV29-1	TGCAGCACCAAGCGGGGGGATTTCGATGAGCAGTTCTTC	CSTKRGDFDEQFF
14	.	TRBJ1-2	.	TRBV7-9	TGTGCCAGCAGCTTATATGTCGCGAACTATGGCTACACCTTC	CASSLYVANYGYTF
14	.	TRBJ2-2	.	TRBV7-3	TGTGCCAGCAGCTTAACGAGGGTTACCGGGGAGCTGTTTTTT	CASSLTRVTGELFF
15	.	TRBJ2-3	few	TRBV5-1	TGCGCCAGCAGCTTGGGGGCTAGTACGATAGATACGCAGTATTTT	CASSLGASTIDTQYF
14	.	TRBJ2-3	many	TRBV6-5	TGTGCCAGCAGTACGGGGCAGTCTCCGGATACGCAGTATTTT	CASSTGQSPDTQYF
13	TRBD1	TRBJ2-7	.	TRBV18	TGTGCCAGCTCACCAGGGACAGGGTTCGAGCAGTACTTC	CASSPGTGFEQYF
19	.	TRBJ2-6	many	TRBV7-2	TGTGCCAGCAGCTTAGTGGCGATATCCTCCCGCTCTGGGGCCAACGTCCTGACTTTC	CASSLVAISSRSGANVLTF
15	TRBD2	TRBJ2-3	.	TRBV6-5	TGTGCCAGCAGTTTCACTAGCGGTTTTCAAGATACGCAGTATTTT	CASSFTSGFQDTQYF
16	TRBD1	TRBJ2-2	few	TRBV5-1	TGCGCCAGCAGCTTGGCATCGACAGGGGACGCCGGGGAGCTGTTTTTT	CASSLASTGDAGELFF
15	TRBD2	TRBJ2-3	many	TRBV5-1	TGCGCCAGCAGCTATCAGCGGGGGGCAGAAGATACGCAGTATTTT	CASSYQRGAEDTQYF
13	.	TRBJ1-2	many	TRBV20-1	TGCAGTGCTAAGGCGACAGGACTATATGGCTACACCTTC	CSAKATGLYGYTF
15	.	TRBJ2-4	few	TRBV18	TGTGCCAGCTCACCCCCCGACAGAGCCAAAAACATTCAGTACTTC	CASSPPDRAKNIQYF
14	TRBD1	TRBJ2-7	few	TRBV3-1	TGTGCCAGCAGCCAAGGACAGGGATACTACGAGCAGTACTTC	CASSQGQGYYEQYF
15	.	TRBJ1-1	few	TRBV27	TGTGCCAGCGCCCCTGGCACCCGAGGAGACACTGAAGCTTTCTTT	CASAPGTRGDTEAFF
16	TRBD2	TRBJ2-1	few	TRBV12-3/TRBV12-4	TGTGCCAGCAGTGAAACTAGCGGGGACTCCTACAATGAGCAGTTCTTC	CASSETSGDSYNEQFF
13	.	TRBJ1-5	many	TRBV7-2	TGTGCCAGCAGCTTATCACGCAATCAGCCCCAGCATTTT	CASSLSRNQPQHF
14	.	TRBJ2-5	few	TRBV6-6	TGTGCCAGCAGTTACTCTCTCCCCGCCGAGACCCAGTACTTC	CASSYSLPAETQYF
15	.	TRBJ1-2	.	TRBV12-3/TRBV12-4	TGTGCCAGCAGTTTAGGCTCCGGGTCCTATGGAGGCTACACCTTC	CASSLGSGSYGGYTF
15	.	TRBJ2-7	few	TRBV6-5	TGTGCCAGCAGTTACATAGGGGGTGCAGGGCGAGAGCAGTACTTC	CASSYIGGAGREQYF
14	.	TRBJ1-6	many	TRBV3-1	TGTGCCAGCAGCCAAGACGGGGGGCTTTCACCCCTCCACTTT	CASSQDGGLSPLHF
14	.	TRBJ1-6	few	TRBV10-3	TGTGCCATCAGATCCGAGGGATCCAATTCACCCCTCCACTTT	CAIRSEGSNSPLHF
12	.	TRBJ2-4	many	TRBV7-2	TGTGCCAGCAGCCTAAACTTAAACATTCAGTACTTC	CASSLNLNIQYF
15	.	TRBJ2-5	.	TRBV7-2	TGTGCCAGCAGCCCGCGGACACAGCTATGGGAGACCCAGTACTTC	CASSPRTQLWETQYF
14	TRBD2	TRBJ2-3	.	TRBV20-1	TGCAGTGCTAGAAGAGCGGGGAGCACAGATACGCAGTATTTT	CSARRAGSTDTQYF
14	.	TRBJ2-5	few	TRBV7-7	TGTGCTAGCAGCTTAGGGCTATCGGGCGAGACCCAGTACTTC	CASSLGLSGETQYF
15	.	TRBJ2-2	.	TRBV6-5	TGTGCCAGCAGTTACTGGGACGGAGGGACCGGGGAGCTGTTTTTT	CASSYWDGGTGELFF
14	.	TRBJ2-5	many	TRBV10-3	TGTGCCATCAGTGCGTCCGGCAGGCAAGAGACCCAGTACTTC	CAISASGRQETQYF
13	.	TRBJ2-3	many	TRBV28	TGTGCCAGCAGTGCTACCCAGGGTCGGACGCAGTATTTT	CASSATQGRTQYF
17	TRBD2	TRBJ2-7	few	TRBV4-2	TGTGCCAGCAGCCCGGGAGTGAGTTTAGCGGGGGCGGGGGAGCAGTACTTC	CASSPGVSLAGAGEQYF
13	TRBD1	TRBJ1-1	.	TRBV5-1	TGCGCCAGCAGGTTGACAGGGGACACTGAAGCTTTCTTT	CASRLTGDTEAFF
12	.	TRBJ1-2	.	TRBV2	TGTGCCAGCAAGCAGGGAATAGATGGCTACACCTTC	CASKQGIDGYTF
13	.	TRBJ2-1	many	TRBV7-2	TGTGCCAGCAGCTTAGCGGAATACAATGAGCAGTTCTTC	CASSLAEYNEQFF
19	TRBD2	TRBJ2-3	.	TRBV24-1	TGTGCCACCAGTGATTCGGGACTAGCGGGGGGGCTGTTTTCAGATACGCAGTATTTT	CATSDSGLAGGLFSDTQYF
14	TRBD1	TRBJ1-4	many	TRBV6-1	TGTGCCAGCAGTGCCGGGACAGCGGACCCTGAACTGTTTTTT	CASSAGTADPELFF
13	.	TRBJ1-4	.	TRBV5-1	TGCGCCAGCCGGGCACCACCTAATGAAAAACTGTTTTTT	CASRAPPNEKLFF
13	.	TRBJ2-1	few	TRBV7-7	TGTGCCAGCTCGACGGCAGTTGGGAATGAGCAGTTCTTC	CASSTAVGNEQFF
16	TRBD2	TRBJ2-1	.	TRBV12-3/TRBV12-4	TGTGCCAGCAAGACGAGCGGGGGGGCCTCCTACAATGAGCAGTTCTTC	CASKTSGGASYNEQFF
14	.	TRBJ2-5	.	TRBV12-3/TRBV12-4	TGTGCCAGCATCGGCCGGGGGGCTGGGGAGACCCAGTACTTC	CASIGRGAGETQYF
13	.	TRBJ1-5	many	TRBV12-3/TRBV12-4	TGTGCCAGCAGTGGGGGGAGGGATCAGCCCCAGCATTTT	CASSGGRDQPQHF
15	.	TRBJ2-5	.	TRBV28	TGTGCCAGCATGACCCGCGTTGAGGCACAAGAGACCCAGTACTTC	CASMTRVEAQETQYF
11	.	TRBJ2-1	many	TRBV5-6	TGTGCCAGCAGACAATACAATGAGCAGTTCTTC	CASRQYNEQFF
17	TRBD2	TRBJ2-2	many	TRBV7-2	TGTGCCAGCAGCTTGCCTAGTAGTAGCGGGGTCACCGGGGAGCTGTTTTTT	CASSLPSSSGVTGELFF
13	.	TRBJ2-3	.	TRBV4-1	TGCGCCAGCAGCCCAAATCGAGGAGATACGCAGTATTTT	CASSPNRGDTQYF
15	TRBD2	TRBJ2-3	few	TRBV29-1	TGCAGCGTTGGTGGACTAGCGGACAGCACAGATACGCAGTATTTT	CSVGGLADSTDTQYF
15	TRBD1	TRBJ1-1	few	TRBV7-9	TGTGCCAGCAGCCCGGGACAGCACTTAGACACTGAAGCTTTCTTT	CASSPGQHLDTEAFF
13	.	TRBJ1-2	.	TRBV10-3	TGTGCCATCAGTGAACGGACGGATTATGGCTACACCTTC	CAISERTDYGYTF
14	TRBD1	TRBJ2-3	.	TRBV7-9	TGTGCCAGCAGCTTGGGACAGTCATCGGATACGCAGTATTTT	CASSLGQSSDTQYF
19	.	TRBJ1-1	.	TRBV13	TGTGCCAGCAGCGGGATCAAGGATCAGGGTCCCCCTCGGGACACTGAAGCTTTCTTT	CASSGIKDQGPPRDTEAFF
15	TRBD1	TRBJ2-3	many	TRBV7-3	TGTGCCAGCAGACCGACAGGGAACCCCGCCCAGACGCAGTATTTT	CASRPTGNPAQTQYF
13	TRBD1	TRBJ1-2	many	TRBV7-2	TGTGCCAGCAGCTCAGGGGGCAACTATGGCTACACCTTC	CASSSGGNYGYTF
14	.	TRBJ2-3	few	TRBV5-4	TGTGCCAGCAGCTTACGGACTCCCGGAGATACGCAGTATTTT	CASSLRTPGDTQYF
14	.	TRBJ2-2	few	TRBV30	TGTGCCTGGAGCTTGAAAAGGCCGCCCGGGGAGCTGTTTTTT	CAWSLKRPPGELFF
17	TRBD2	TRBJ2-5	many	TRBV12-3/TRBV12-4	TGTGCCAGCAGTTTTTATGGGGCGGGGGGAAACCAAGAGACCCAGTACTTC	CASSFYGAGGNQETQYF
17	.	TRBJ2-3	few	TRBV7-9	TGTGCCAGCAGCTACCCCTCGGGTAGGGGGAGCACAGATACGCAGTATTTT	CASSYPSGRGSTDTQYF
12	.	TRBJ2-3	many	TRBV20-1	TGCAGTGCTTTACGGAGCACAGATACGCAGTATTTT	CSALRSTDTQYF